Shown below are 17 T cell receptor beta chains from a single sample sequenced in a study of T cell repertoires in aging, cancer and after chemotherapy. A mixed TRB-A/B primer pool amplified rearranged TRB by multiplex touch-down PCR. TCRdb analysed the multiplex PCR reads with MiXCR anew, one entry per CDR3 protein. The top ten hold roughly 2.5% of the sample, which has approximately 13,000 distinct CDR3 sequences, approximately 24% seen once. Amplification of TCR beta used genomic DNA extracted from peripheral blood. The sample comprised blood. The origin of the receptors is a human donor in good health.

The chain combines TRBV10-2 with TRBJ2-2; TRBD2 matches 9 bases. From germline, CDR1 is WSHSY and CDR2 SAAADI. This CDR3 comprises 16 residues. J was trimmed by 5 bases and V by 6 bases; bases with no gene match: 10. This chain's CDR3 is CASSDSGGRRTGELFF. CDR3 DNA: TGCGCCAGCAGCGATAGCGGGGGCCGACGGACCGGGGAGCTGTTTTTT.

This clonotype was detected only a few times. The chain is built from TRBV19 and TRBJ1-1; the D is unclear. Trimming stripped 3 bases from V and 6 bases from J, with 14 bases between. The length of the CDR3 is 14 residues. The germline CDR1 and CDR2 sequences are LNHDA and SQIVND (reference sequence). CDR3 residues: CASSILFEHPEAFF. CDR3 DNA: TGTGCCAGTAGTATCCTGTTCGAACACCCTGAAGCTTTCTTT.

This clonotype is judged medium-sized. V and J are TRBV7-6 and TRBJ1-5, with D possibly matching TRBD1 (5 bases). CDR3 length: 15 amino acids. The ends were cut back, 4 bases at V and 0 bases at J, with 10 bases in the middle. Germline CDR1 is SGHVS and CDR2 is FNYEAQ. In nucleotides, the CDR3 is TGTGCCAGCAGCTCCAGGGTGTATAGCAATCAGCCCCAGCATTTT. This encodes CASSSRVYSNQPQHF.

In nucleotides, the CDR3 is TGTGCCAGCAGCCACGACAGGGACAATCAGCCCCAGCATTTT. Protein: CASSHDRDNQPQHF. The chain has TRBV6-5 and TRBJ1-5, with 7 bases aligning to TRBD1. Germline lookup yields CDR1 MNHEY and CDR2 SVGAGI. This CDR3 is built from 14 residues. The ends lost 6 bases at V and 3 bases at J; junction bases unmatched: 5.

The genes are TRBV13 and TRBJ1-1; D is perhaps TRBD1 (6 bases). The CDR3 contains 17 residues. CDR1 and CDR2 from the germline V gene are PRHDT and FYEKMQ (reference sequence). Trimming cost V 5 bases and J 0 bases, with 19 bases left between them. The CDR3 sequence is CASSPRGRGGMNTEAFF. The CDR3, as DNA: TGTGCCAGCAGCCCCCGAGGGAGGGGGGGGATGAACACTGAAGCTTTCTTT.

The chain employs TRBV9 and TRBJ2-1; 7 bases line up with TRBD2. The CDR3 has 16 residues. The germline CDR1 and CDR2 sequences are SGDLS and YYNGEE. J lost 3 bases, V lost 3 bases, and 9 bases had no gene match. This CDR3 reads CASSGPSGGSYNEQFF. In DNA form, the CDR3 reads TGTGCCAGCAGCGGGCCTTCGGGGGGAAGCTACAATGAGCAGTTCTTC.

Remarks on this clonotype: The CDR3 ends on some other residue instead of the conserved phenylalanine or tryptophan, so this is likely a read error. CDR3 nucleotides: TGTGCCAGTAGTATAGGGACAGGGCACCACGAAAAACTGTTTATT. Its translation: CASSIGTGHHEKLFI. J is TRBJ1-4 and V is TRBV19, with 8 bases fitting TRBD1. With 1 base clipped from V and 8 bases from J, the junction kept 6 bases outside the gene matches. There are 15 residues in the CDR3. Germline CDR1 LNHDA, CDR2 SQIVND (reference sequence).

This clonotype was detected only once. Its ends do not fully match the called genes, so a read error is possible. The rearrangement joins TRBV6-5 to TRBJ1-1; D is unresolved. CDR3 length: 15 amino acids. Germline V gene data show CDR1 as MNHEY and CDR2 as SVGAGI. The CDR3 DNA is TGTGCCAGCAGTACATCGAGTGGGATGAACACTGAAGCTTTATTT. This sequence encodes CASSTSSGMNTEALF.

This clonotype came up a few times. The rearrangement links TRBV6-5 to TRBJ2-7; TRBD2 aligns across 16 bases. CDR3 length equals 18 residues. V lost 6 bases to trimming and J lost 3 bases; unmatched junction nucleotides: 11. CDR1 and CDR2 (germline): MNHEY, SVGAGI. As DNA, the CDR3 is TGTGCCAGCAGCTGGGGACTAGCGGGGGGGATCAAAGTCTACGAGCAGTACTTC. Encoded protein: CASSWGLAGGIKVYEQYF.

This clonotype rates as medium-sized. V usage is TRBV20-1 and J usage is TRBJ2-3, with unresolved D. From germline, CDR1 is DFQATT and CDR2 SNEGSKA (reference sequence). V was pared by 7 bases and J by 0 bases, with 5 bases between. This CDR3 has 11 residues. The CDR3 nucleotides are TGCAGTGGATTCAGCACAGATACGCAGTATTTT. Translation: CSGFSTDTQYF.

The table lists this clonotype with a few counts. The chain carries TRBV12-3 or TRBV12-4 and TRBJ1-2; 10 nucleotides match TRBD1. V lost 7 bases and J lost 4; bases outside the gene matches: 9. CDR3 length: 15 residues. DNA for the CDR3: TGTGCCAGCAAATATGACGGGACAGGGGTCTATGGCTACACCTTC. Its protein product is CASKYDGTGVYGYTF.

By share of the sample, this clonotype is medium-sized. The rearrangement uses TRBV19 and TRBJ1-2, with D possibly matching TRBD1 (5 bases). Germline-derived CDR1 and CDR2 are LNHDA and SQIVND (reference sequence). The length of the CDR3 is 17 residues. CDR3 residues: CCSIGRAAGKANYGYTF. The CDR3 region has the DNA TGTTGTTCGATTGGCAGGGCCGCCGGTAAAGCTAACTATGGCTACACCTTC.

Judged by abundance, this clonotype is medium-sized. The V gene is TRBV6-5, the J gene TRBJ1-3; no clear D gene. CDR1 is MNHEY, CDR2 SVGAGI, per germline. V shed 6 bases and J shed 1 base, with 10 bases lying between them. The CDR3 sequence is 14 residues long. The CDR3 sequence is CASSPTRSGNTIYF. The DNA for the CDR3 is TGTGCCAGCAGCCCTACTCGATCTGGAAACACCATATATTTT.

This clonotype was recorded a few times. V usage is TRBV6-5 and J usage is TRBJ1-4; D is undetermined. V shed 9 bases and J shed 0 bases, with 11 bases lying between them. CDR3 size: 14 residues. The germline V gene encodes CDR1 MNHEY and CDR2 SVGAGI. CDR3 protein: CASDHGATNEKLFF. The CDR3 DNA follows: TGTGCCAGTGATCATGGGGCAACTAATGAAAAACTGTTTTTT.

Remarks on this clonotype: At one end the junction does not follow the germline gene, possibly because of a read error. J is TRBJ1-5 and V is TRBV6-5, with a possible D match to TRBD1 (5 bases). Germline CDR1 MNHEY, CDR2 SVGAGI. The CDR3 is made up of 15 amino acids. In DNA form, the CDR3 reads TGTGCCAGCAGTGAAGGGGAGGAGGGCAATCAGTCCCAGCATTTT. Residues: CASSEGEEGNQSQHF.

The V gene is TRBV28, the J gene TRBJ1-5, with 9 bases aligning to TRBD1. This CDR3 is built from 14 residues. The germline V gene has CDR1 MDHEN and CDR2 SYDVKM. Trimming removed 6 bases from V and 7 bases from J; junction bases left unmatched: 7. The CDR3, as DNA: TGTGCCAGCAGGGGGGACAGGGCGGGACAGCCCCAGCATTTT. It translates to CASRGDRAGQPQHF.

The chain recombines TRBV7-9 with TRBJ1-1; D unclear. The length of the CDR3 is 12 residues. Trimming took off 3 bases at V and 3 bases at J, with 5 bases between the two ends. Germline V lookup: CDR1 SEHNR, CDR2 FQNEAQ (reference sequence). The CDR3 DNA is TGTGCCAGCAGCTTCGGGGACACTGAAGCTTTCTTT. Encoded protein: CASSFGDTEAFF.